The 32 T cell receptor beta chains below all came from one sample that was sequenced in a study of blood T cell repertoires in COVID-19. Sequencing was performed with immunoSEQ multiplex PCR; in TCRdb, only in-frame clones are kept and a portion is missing. The sample holds 340,000 or so clones, more than 75% seen once. The sample comprised peripheral blood. The origin of the receptors is a man over 45 with active or convalescent COVID-19.

J is TRBJ1-1 and V is TRBV10-3; 7 bases match TRBD1. The V gene's germline CDR1 is ENHRY and CDR2 SYGVKD. The J segment lost 6 bases and the V segment lost 6 bases, leaving 10 bases of the junction unmatched. CDR3 size: 14 residues. The CDR3 coding sequence is TGTGCCATCAGGGACGGGACAGAGAGTTCTGAAGCTTTCTTT. It encodes CAIRDGTESSEAFF.

This chain links TRBV6-4 with TRBJ1-2; unclear D gene. CDR3 size: 12 residues. V was pared by 0 bases and J by 7 bases, with 6 bases between. Germline lookup yields CDR1 MRHNA and CDR2 SNTAGT. The CDR3: CASSDSNIGYTF. For the CDR3, the DNA is TGTGCCAGCAGTGACTCCAACATTGGCTACACCTTC.

The CDR3 region has the DNA TGTGCCAGCAGGAAGACAGGGGCAGAGACCCAGTACTTC. Translated, it gives CASRKTGAETQYF. The gene calls are TRBV27 and TRBJ2-5; 8 bases are shared with TRBD1. This CDR3 comprises 13 residues. Germline V CDR1 and CDR2: MNHEY, SMNVEV (reference sequence). V was pared by 6 bases and J by 4 bases, with 4 bases of the junction left unmatched.

This rearrangement joins TRBV29-1 to TRBJ1-1; D call uncertain. Germline CDR1 SQVTM, CDR2 ANQGSEA. The CDR3 consists of 12 residues. Trimming took 5 bases from V and 3 from J, leaving 10 bases between them. The CDR3 loop reads CSVTDWDTEAFF. CDR3 DNA sequence: TGCAGCGTTACTGACTGGGACACTGAAGCTTTCTTT. The complete variable domain, with remaining parts taken from reference TRBV29-1 and TRBJ1-1, reads SAVISQKPSRDICQRGTSLTIQCQVDSQVTMMFWYRQQPGQSLTLIATANQGSEATYESGFVIDKFPISRPNLTFSTLTVSNMSPEDSSIYLCSVTDWDTEAFFGQGTRLTVV.

V is TRBV27 and J is TRBJ2-1; D possibly corresponds to TRBD1 (5 bases). There are 15 residues in the CDR3. Deletions cut 3 bases from V and 2 bases from J, with 11 bases between. The germline V gene encodes CDR1 MNHEY and CDR2 SMNVEV (reference sequence). The CDR3: CASSFSRVAYNEQFF. DNA for the CDR3: TGTGCCAGCAGTTTTTCCAGGGTTGCCTACAATGAGCAGTTCTTC.

The chain is built from TRBV24-1 and TRBJ2-1, with D maybe TRBD1 (6 bases). Germline CDR1 KGHDR, CDR2 SFDVKD. Trimming took 0 bases from V and 3 from J, leaving 11 bases between them. The CDR3 extends over 16 amino acids. The CDR3 DNA is TGTGCCACCAGTGATTTGAGGGGGAGCCACTACAATGAGCAGTTCTTC. It codes for CATSDLRGSHYNEQFF.

A note on this clone: The same CDR3 can be traced to other DNA sequences in this sample. J is TRBJ2-1 and V is TRBV10-3; TRBD2 matches 13 bases. The CDR3 spans 15 residues. Germline-derived CDR1 and CDR2 are ENHRY and SYGVKD. V lost 2 bases and J lost 7; bases outside the gene matches: 2. The CDR3 DNA is TGTGCCATCAGTGAGGGACTAGCGGGAGCAAATGAGCAGTTCTTC. Residues: CAISEGLAGANEQFF.

The DNA for the CDR3 is TGTGCCAGCAGCCGAAGGCTAGCGGGAGTATTCAATGAGCAGTTCTTC. It specifies CASSRRLAGVFNEQFF. The chain combines TRBV2 with TRBJ2-1, with 10 bases that match TRBD2. The J segment lost 6 bases and the V segment lost 6 bases, leaving 11 bases of the junction unmatched. Germline V lookup: CDR1 SNHLY, CDR2 FYNNEI. The CDR3 is made up of 16 amino acids. The entire variable domain, with the rest obtained from reference TRBV2 and TRBJ2-1, is as follows: EPEVTQTPSHQVTQMGQEVILRCVPISNHLYFYWYRQILGQKVEFLVSFYNNEISEKSEIFDDQFSVERPDGSNFTLKIRSTKLEDSAMYFCASSRRLAGVFNEQFFGPGTRLTVL.

V and J are TRBV15 and TRBJ1-5, with 10 bases fitting TRBD1. The CDR3 is 16 residues long. V lost 0 bases to trimming and J lost 9 bases; unmatched junction nucleotides: 8. Germline CDR1 and CDR2: LNHNV and YYDKDF (reference sequence). CDR3 coding DNA: TGTGCCACCAGCAGAGATCGAGACAGGGGGCGCGGGCCCCAGCATTTT. Amino acid sequence: CATSRDRDRGRGPQHF.

V usage is TRBV28 and J usage is TRBJ1-5, with a possible D match to TRBD1 (5 bases). The CDR3 totals 13 residues. Trimming left V 5 bases short and J 6 bases short, with 11 bases between. Germline V gene lookup returns CDR1 MDHEN and CDR2 SYDVKM. CDR3 in amino acids: CASSRGTAQPQHF. The CDR3 DNA reads TGTGCCAGCAGTCGGGGGACGGCTCAGCCCCAGCATTTT.

The gene calls are TRBV7-9 and TRBJ1-5, with 8 bases lining up with TRBD1. The V gene end was trimmed by 5 bases and the J gene end by 7 bases; junction bases not matched to a gene: 10. This CDR3 region has 15 residues. Per germline, CDR1 SEHNR and CDR2 FQNEAQ (reference sequence). The CDR3 DNA reads as TGTGCCAGCAGCATCGGACAGGGAGCGAGCCAGCCCCAGCATTTT. It codes for CASSIGQGASQPQHF.

The chain recombines TRBV29-1 with TRBJ2-7; 14 nucleotides agree with TRBD2. The CDR3 loop spans 16 amino acids. The V segment lost 5 bases and the J segment 0 bases; nucleotides outside the gene matches: 6. Germline CDR1 reads SQVTM; CDR2 reads ANQGSEA. In DNA form, the CDR3 reads TGCAGCGTTATGGGACTAGCGGGAGTCCACTCCTACGAGCAGTACTTC. This sequence encodes CSVMGLAGVHSYEQYF.

The CDR3 nucleotides are TGTGCCAGCAGCCAGGGACAGGGGGCTGAAGGCAATCAGCCCCAGCATTTT. As protein: CASSQGQGAEGNQPQHF. The rearrangement links TRBV7-6 to TRBJ1-5; TRBD1 matches 12 bases. V shed 5 bases, J shed 2 bases, and the junction held 7 bases outside the gene matches. Germline V gene lookup returns CDR1 SGHVS and CDR2 FNYEAQ. The CDR3 length is 17 residues.

This chain joins TRBV29-1 and TRBJ2-3; D is perhaps TRBD1 (6 bases). The CDR3 covers 15 residues. Trimming left V 6 bases short and J 0 bases short, with 16 bases between. Germline V lookup: CDR1 SQVTM, CDR2 ANQGSEA. In nucleotides, the CDR3 is TGCAGCGTCGGAATAACAGGGCTTAGCACAGATACGCAGTATTTT. This sequence encodes CSVGITGLSTDTQYF.

This clone came up a few times. J is TRBJ2-1 and V is TRBV30; D might be TRBD2 (6 bases). V was clipped by 8 bases and J by 7 bases, with 15 bases between them. This CDR3 region has 12 residues. Germline CDR1 GTSNPN, CDR2 SVGIG (reference sequence). The CDR3 loop is CAKDTGLNEQFF. CDR3 coding DNA: TGTGCCAAAGATACAGGACTAAATGAGCAGTTCTTC. The variable domain in full, completed from reference TRBV30 and TRBJ2-1, reads SQTIHQWPATLVQPVGSPLSLECTVEGTSNPNLYWYRQAAGRGLQLLFYSVGIGQISSEVPQNLSASRPQDRQFILSSKKLLLSDSGFYLCAKDTGLNEQFFGPGTRLTVL.

The chain uses TRBV11-2 and TRBJ2-1; D possibly corresponds to TRBD2 (5 bases). V lost 3 bases, J lost 5 bases, and 11 bases lay in between. This CDR3 is 14 amino acids long. Germline values: CDR1 SGHAT, CDR2 FQNNGV. CDR3: CASSLAGSNNEQFF. Written as DNA, the CDR3 is TGTGCCAGCAGCTTGGCGGGTTCGAACAATGAGCAGTTCTTC.

The chain has TRBV6-6 and TRBJ2-2; TRBD1 might be the D (5 bases). The length of the CDR3 is 16 residues. CDR1 MNHNY and CDR2 SVGAGI come from the germline V gene (reference sequence). V lost 0 bases, J lost 4 bases, and 12 bases lay in between. CDR3 nucleotides: TGTGCCAGCAGTTACTCGAAGGGGCTGGCCACCGGGGAGCTGTTTTTT. It is translated as CASSYSKGLATGELFF.

The V call is TRBV2, the J call TRBJ1-3, with D possibly being TRBD1 (5 bases). This CDR3 region has 15 residues. The germline CDR1 and CDR2 sequences are SNHLY and FYNNEI. V lost 4 bases to trimming and J lost 0 bases, with 10 bases between them. This CDR3 reads CASSGPGNSGNTIYF. CDR3 sequence (DNA): TGTGCCAGCAGTGGACCAGGGAACTCTGGAAACACCATATATTTT.

CDR3 bases: TGCGCCAGCAGCTTGTCAACAGGGAACACTGAAGCTTTCTTT. The encoded protein is CASSLSTGNTEAFF. This chain joins TRBV5-1 and TRBJ1-1; perhaps TRBD1 as D (5 bases). Between the trimmed V and J ends, which lost 1 base and 1 base, there was a span of 8 bases. CDR3 length: 14 amino acids. Germline V gene lookup returns CDR1 SGHRS and CDR2 YFSETQ.

This clone was seen only once. V and J are TRBV14 and TRBJ2-7; maybe TRBD1 (5 bases). The CDR3 is 16 residues long. V was trimmed by 3 bases and J by 2 bases, leaving 17 bases between them. Germline V gene data show CDR1 as SGHDN and CDR2 as FVKESK. The CDR3 bases are TGTGCCAGCAGCCACTATCAGGGTGCTGGGCCCTACGAGCAGTACTTC. Protein sequence: CASSHYQGAGPYEQYF. Looking up the rest from reference TRBV14 and TRBJ2-7 gives the full variable domain: EAGVTQFPSHSVIEKGQTVTLRCDPISGHDNLYWYRRVMGKEIKFLLHFVKESKQDESGMPNNRFLAERTGGTYSTLKVQPAELEDSGVYFCASSHYQGAGPYEQYFGPGTRLTVT.

The CDR3 protein is CASSDLGQGARFF. In nucleotides, the CDR3 is TGTGCCAGCAGTGACCTGGGGCAGGGGGCGCGGTTCTTC. The chain has TRBV2 and TRBJ2-1; TRBD1 matches 8 bases. CDR1 and CDR2 (germline): SNHLY, FYNNEI. V was pared by 3 bases and J by 15 bases, with 10 bases of the junction left unmatched. The CDR3 is made up of 13 amino acids.

CDR3 amino acids: CASSLAATGTSGSKGQFF. CDR3 nucleotides: TGTGCCAGCAGCTTAGCAGCCACCGGGACTAGCGGGAGTAAAGGGCAGTTCTTC. V and J are TRBV7-9 and TRBJ2-1, with TRBD2 matching over 14 bases. Trimming at V came to 0 bases and at J to 12 bases, leaving 13 bases not matched to a gene. CDR3 length: 18 residues. Germline loops: CDR1 SEHNR, CDR2 FQNEAQ (reference sequence).

The chain carries TRBV24-1 and TRBJ2-7; 10 nucleotides agree with TRBD2. CDR1 is KGHDR and CDR2 is SFDVKD in the germline V gene. With V trimmed by 4 bases and J by 0 bases, 2 bases remained unmatched. The CDR3 is 15 amino acids. The CDR3: CATSDPSGSSYEQYF. The CDR3, as DNA: TGTGCCACCAGTGACCCTAGCGGGAGCTCCTACGAGCAGTACTTC.

This clone came up once. This chain connects TRBV18 to TRBJ1-1; D perhaps matches TRBD1 (6 bases). Germline V gene data show CDR1 as KGHSH and CDR2 as LQKENI. Trimming cost V 6 bases and J 0 bases, with 17 bases left between them. The CDR3 is 16 residues long. DNA for the CDR3: TGTGCCAGCTCCCCGGGGGGCGGATTCATGAACACTGAAGCTTTCTTT. Its translation is CASSPGGGFMNTEAFF.

V usage is TRBV3-1 (or the pseudogene TRBV3-2) and J usage is TRBJ2-1; D gene unclear. V was cut by 0 bases and J by 0 bases, with 6 bases left in between. The CDR3 covers 15 residues. Germline CDR1 is LGHDT and CDR2 is YNNKEL (reference sequence). The CDR3 DNA sequence: TGTGCCAGCAGCCAAGACTGGAGCTCCTACAATGAGCAGTTCTTC. Encoded protein: CASSQDWSSYNEQFF.

This clone was seen only a few times. The chain recombines TRBV11-1 with TRBJ1-2, with 7 nucleotides matching TRBD1. The germline V gene has CDR1 SGHAT and CDR2 FQDESV (reference sequence). The CDR3 spans 14 residues. V lost 3 bases and J lost 5; bases outside the gene matches: 6. CDR3 protein: CASSLDGTAYGYTF. CDR3 DNA sequence: TGTGCCAGCAGCTTGGACGGGACAGCTTATGGCTACACCTTC.

J is TRBJ1-4 and V is TRBV3-1 (or the pseudogene TRBV3-2); D not resolved. V lost 0 bases to trimming and J lost 12 bases, with 11 bases between them. Per the germline V gene, CDR1 is LGHDT and CDR2 is YNNKEL (reference sequence). The CDR3 totals 13 residues. The CDR3 here is CASSQDVSGELFF. In nucleotides, the CDR3 is TGTGCCAGCAGCCAAGATGTAAGTGGAGAACTGTTTTTT.

The J gene is TRBJ1-2, the V gene TRBV14; 9 bases align to TRBD1. CDR1 is SGHDN, CDR2 FVKESK, per germline. This CDR3 is 13 amino acids long. Trimming at V came to 6 bases and at J to 8 bases, leaving 7 bases not matched to a gene. The DNA for the CDR3 is TGTGCCAGCAGGCGGACAGGGGAAGGGGGCTACACCTTC. Protein sequence: CASRRTGEGGYTF.

V and J are TRBV6-2 or TRBV6-3 and TRBJ2-4; TRBD2 might be the D (5 bases). V lost 0 bases, J lost 8 bases, and 14 bases lay in between. There are 15 residues in the CDR3. Germline V gene lookup returns CDR1 MNHEY and CDR2 SVGEGT. CDR3 protein: CASSYSTEAQDIQYF. Here the CDR3 DNA reads TGTGCCAGCAGTTACTCGACGGAGGCCCAGGACATTCAGTACTTC.

This clone was observed a few times. This chain joins TRBV7-2 and TRBJ1-5; TRBD1 might be the D (5 bases). The CDR3 is made up of 13 amino acids. Trimming took off 5 bases at V and 5 bases at J, with 10 bases between the two ends. Germline loops: CDR1 SGHTA, CDR2 FQGNSA. The DNA for the CDR3 is TGTGCCAGCAGCCTCGACAGCCATCAGCCCCAGCATTTT. It encodes CASSLDSHQPQHF.

This clone appeared a few times. The V and J genes are TRBV19 and TRBJ2-1, with TRBD2 matching over 11 bases. This CDR3 is 18 amino acids long. V was pared by 1 base and J by 2 bases, with 7 bases of the junction left unmatched. The germline V gene has CDR1 LNHDA and CDR2 SQIVND (reference sequence). The DNA of the CDR3 is TGTGCCAGTAGTATAGCCAAGACTAGCGGGGCCACCTACAATGAGCAGTTCTTC. Its translation is CASSIAKTSGATYNEQFF.

This chain connects TRBV27 to TRBJ1-2, with TRBD1 matching 9 bases. Germline CDR1 MNHEY, CDR2 SMNVEV (reference sequence). This CDR3 contains 14 residues. V shed 5 bases, J shed 8 bases, and the junction held 9 bases outside the gene matches. The CDR3 protein is CASSPGTGRGGYTF. CDR3 nucleotide sequence: TGTGCCAGCAGTCCCGGGACAGGGAGAGGAGGCTACACCTTC.